These 25 T cell receptor beta chains share one sample of origin, sequenced in a study of Ad26.COV2.S vaccination and SARS-CoV-2 variants. Here immunoSEQ multiplex PCR was the method, and the copy in TCRdb shows in-frame clones only, minus some. The data contain over 200,000 clones, approximately 87% of them singletons. Treatment given: around 19 received Ad26.COV2.S at low or high dose, single or two shots; about 5 received placebo; per-sample allocation not given. Vaccine and placebo recipients were sampled on day 63 after the first injection. The sequencing here drew on peripheral blood, taken in a trial of Ad26.COV2.S vaccine versus placebo. All receptors derive from a person aged 18-65 years who received the Ad26.COV2.S COVID-19 vaccine or a placebo.

The V call is TRBV5-6, the J call TRBJ2-7; D may be TRBD2 (6 bases). This CDR3 is built from 18 residues. CDR1 and CDR2 from the germline V gene are SGHDT and YYEEEE. Trimming stripped 0 bases from V and 4 bases from J, with 23 bases between. In nucleotides, the CDR3 is TGTGCCAGCAGCTTGGTGGGGGGTAGCGAAGGAGGCTCTTACGAGCAGTACTTC. Translating it yields CASSLVGGSEGGSYEQYF.

This chain links TRBV23-1 with TRBJ1-2, with D maybe TRBD1 (5 bases). TRBV23-1 is sorted into the ORF group, with uncertain function. V was shortened by 5 bases and J by 4 bases, with 11 bases between the two germline ends. The CDR3 has 13 residues. The chain's CDR3 is CASSIRVAYGYTF. The CDR3 DNA reads TGCGCCAGCAGTATCAGGGTAGCCTATGGCTACACCTTC.

This clone was detected only once. The genes are TRBV7-2 and TRBJ2-3; possibly TRBD1 for D (6 bases). Germline-derived CDR1 and CDR2 are SGHTA and FQGNSA. The CDR3 totals 15 residues. V lost 2 bases and J lost 0, with 9 bases in between. The CDR3 nucleotides read TGTGCCAGCAGCTTAAGCAGGGGTAGCACAGATACGCAGTATTTT. It specifies CASSLSRGSTDTQYF.

This chain uses TRBV4-3 with TRBJ2-7; 11 bases match TRBD1. Per germline, CDR1 LGHNA and CDR2 YSLEER. Trimming at V came to 0 bases and at J to 3 bases, leaving 4 bases not matched to a gene. This CDR3 has 16 amino acids. The CDR3 DNA is TGCGCCAGCAGCCAAGATGGGGGGACAGGGGGCTACGAGCAGTACTTC. This encodes CASSQDGGTGGYEQYF.

V and J are TRBV5-4 and TRBJ1-3; 7 bases match TRBD1. Germline CDR1 and CDR2: SGHNT and YYREEE (reference sequence). This CDR3 has 15 residues. V trimming: 0 bases; J trimming: 2 bases; junction bases outside the gene matches: 2. The CDR3 sequence: CASSLGTGTGNTIYF. CDR3 sequence (DNA): TGTGCCAGCAGCTTGGGGACAGGAACTGGAAACACCATATATTTT.

This chain joins TRBV28 and TRBJ1-6, with TRBD1 matching 7 bases. This CDR3 has 15 residues. The V segment lost 6 bases and the J segment 9 bases; nucleotides outside the gene matches: 11. Germline V gives CDR1 MDHEN, CDR2 SYDVKM. The CDR3 nucleotides are TGTGCCAGCAGCGAAGATCAGGGGGAGATTTCACCCCTCCACTTT. Translation: CASSEDQGEISPLHF.

The chain is built from TRBV6-6 and TRBJ2-7, with a weak D call TRBD2 (5 bases). Germline loops: CDR1 MNHNY, CDR2 SVGAGI (reference sequence). CDR3 length: 14 residues. The V and J ends lost 0 bases and 4 bases respectively, with 10 bases between them. The CDR3 is CASSYSRGAYEQYF. The CDR3 DNA reads as TGTGCCAGCAGTTACTCACGGGGAGCATACGAGCAGTACTTC.

The rearrangement joins TRBV7-2 to TRBJ2-7; the match to TRBD2 covers 9 bases. After removal of 1 base from V and 4 bases from J, the junction contained 8 bases not matched to a gene. The CDR3 sequence is 16 residues long. Germline values: CDR1 SGHTA, CDR2 FQGNSA. CDR3: CASSLGYRTSVYEQYF. The DNA for the CDR3 is TGTGCCAGCAGCTTAGGGTATCGGACTAGCGTTTACGAGCAGTACTTC.

The chain combines TRBV10-3 with TRBJ2-7, with a weak D call TRBD1 (6 bases). The CDR3 extends over 11 amino acids. The ends were cut back, 6 bases at V and 5 bases at J, with 8 bases in the middle. CDR1 and CDR2 (germline): ENHRY, SYGVKD. The CDR3 loop reads CAIRDRNEQYF. CDR3 coding DNA: TGTGCCATCAGGGACAGAAACGAGCAGTACTTC.

The chain joins TRBV5-1 to TRBJ1-4; no definite D call. V gave up 1 base and J gave up 8 bases, with 6 bases separating them. The CDR3 loop spans 12 amino acids. Germline assignment: CDR1 SGHRS and CDR2 YFSETQ. The DNA of the CDR3 is TGCGCCAGCAGCTTGAATAAGGAAAAACTGTTTTTT. Protein: CASSLNKEKLFF.

The chain is built from TRBV7-2 and TRBJ2-3; 12 bases fit TRBD2. The CDR3 runs to 17 residues. Trimming cost V 1 base and J 2 bases; bases outside gene matches: 4. Germline V lookup: CDR1 SGHTA, CDR2 FQGNSA. The CDR3 sequence is CASSLDRTSGITDTQYF. CDR3 bases: TGTGCCAGCAGCTTAGATAGGACTAGCGGGATCACAGATACGCAGTATTTT. Variable domain in full (rest from reference TRBV7-2 and TRBJ2-3): GAGVSQSPSNKVTEKGKDVELRCDPISGHTALYWYRQSLGQGLEFLIYFQGNSAPDKSGLPSDRFSAERTGGSVSTLTIQRTQQEDSAVYLCASSLDRTSGITDTQYFGPGTRLTVL.

V is TRBV7-8 and J is TRBJ1-5, with D perhaps TRBD1 (5 bases). Germline loops: CDR1 SGHVS, CDR2 FQNEAQ. The V end was cut by 5 bases, the J end by 6 bases, with 20 bases between. The CDR3 runs to 16 residues. For the CDR3, the DNA is TGTGCCAGCAGCCCCCCTGGGCAGGGACCATTTCAGCCCCAGCATTTT. Translation: CASSPPGQGPFQPQHF.

This chain links TRBV28 with TRBJ2-5; D is unclear. Germline V CDR1 and CDR2: MDHEN, SYDVKM. The V gene lost 5 bases and the J gene lost 5 bases, with 15 bases spanning the gap. The CDR3 is 14 amino acids. CDR3 sequence: CASSGDSGGETQYF. The CDR3 coding sequence is TGTGCCAGCAGTGGAGATTCGGGTGGGGAGACCCAGTACTTC.

This rearrangement joins TRBV4-1 to TRBJ2-7; D possibly corresponds to TRBD1 (6 bases). Trimming removed 1 base at V and 1 base at J, with 8 bases between. Germline assignment: CDR1 MGHRA and CDR2 YSYEKL. CDR3 length: 14 amino acids. CDR3 nucleotides: TGCGCCAGCAGCCAAGTTGGACAGTCCTACGAGCAGTACTTC. Translation gives CASSQVGQSYEQYF.

The rearrangement uses TRBV6-5 and TRBJ2-1; D possibly matches TRBD1 or TRBD2 (5 bases each). Per the germline V gene, CDR1 is MNHEY and CDR2 is SVGAGI. The V and J ends lost 6 bases and 7 bases respectively, with 13 bases between them. The CDR3 totals 13 residues. CDR3 sequence reads: CASSRGTPNEQFF. The CDR3 DNA reads as TGTGCCAGCAGCCGTGGGACCCCTAATGAGCAGTTCTTC.

The rearrangement links TRBV5-1 to TRBJ2-2, with TRBD1 identical over 8 bases. The J segment lost 1 base and the V segment lost 2 bases, leaving 1 base of the junction unmatched. This CDR3 spans 15 amino acids. Germline lookup yields CDR1 SGHRS and CDR2 YFSETQ. The CDR3 region is CASSFGQGNTGELFF. The CDR3 nucleotides are TGCGCCAGCAGCTTCGGACAGGGGAACACCGGGGAGCTGTTTTTT.

The chain uses TRBV28 and TRBJ2-7; TRBD2 agrees at 11 bases. The J segment lost 3 bases and the V segment lost 5 bases, leaving 6 bases of the junction unmatched. This CDR3 has 15 amino acids. From germline, CDR1 is MDHEN and CDR2 SYDVKM. CDR3 DNA: TGTGCCAGCAGTCTCGGACTAGCGGGCCTCTACGAGCAGTACTTC. Protein product: CASSLGLAGLYEQYF.

The J gene is TRBJ2-3, the V gene TRBV9; TRBD2 aligns across 12 bases. Germline values: CDR1 SGDLS, CDR2 YYNGEE. V trimming: 0 bases; J trimming: 2 bases; junction bases outside the gene matches: 4. The CDR3 runs 17 residues. The CDR3 loop is CASSVEGLAGPTDTQYF. CDR3 bases: TGTGCCAGCAGCGTAGAGGGACTAGCGGGCCCCACAGATACGCAGTATTTT.

V gene TRBV29-1 combines with J gene TRBJ2-5, with 8 nucleotides matching TRBD2. The CDR3 is 15 amino acids. V was pared by 0 bases and J by 2 bases, with 5 bases of the junction left unmatched. The germline CDR1 and CDR2 sequences are SQVTM and ANQGSEA. CDR3 nucleotide sequence: TGCAGCGTTGAAGACACACTAGCGGTACAAGAGACCCAGTACTTC. Residues: CSVEDTLAVQETQYF.

A note on this clone: One end of the junction fails to match germline, which may point to a read error. CDR3 coding DNA: TGTGCCAGCAGTGTTTCCAATAATTCACCCCTCCACTTT. This encodes CASSVSNNSPLHF. The rearrangement uses TRBV10-3 and TRBJ1-6; D gene unclear. This CDR3 contains 13 residues. CDR1 is ENHRY and CDR2 is SYGVKD in the germline V gene.

J is TRBJ2-3 and V is TRBV15; 11 bases align to TRBD2. Trimming at V came to 5 bases and at J to 2 bases, leaving 9 bases not matched to a gene. The germline V gene has CDR1 LNHNV and CDR2 YYDKDF (reference sequence). The CDR3 is made up of 17 amino acids. CDR3 DNA sequence: TGTGCCACCAGCCCTCGAACTAGCGGGGGCTTCACAGATACGCAGTATTTT. Its translation: CATSPRTSGGFTDTQYF. Complete variable domain (other parts from reference TRBV15 and TRBJ2-3): DAMVIQNPRYQVTQFGKPVTLSCSQTLNHNVMYWYQQKSSQAPKLLFHYYDKDFNNEADTPDNFQSRRPNTSFCFLDIRSPGLGDTAMYLCATSPRTSGGFTDTQYFGPGTRLTVL.

The chain is built from TRBV6-5 and TRBJ2-2; D not resolved. V lost 6 bases and J 2 bases, leaving 10 bases between the germline ends. The CDR3 runs to 14 residues. Germline V gene sequence: CDR1 MNHEY, CDR2 SVGAGI. CDR3 residues: CASRHTPNTGELFF. CDR3 nucleotides: TGTGCCAGCAGACACACTCCCAACACCGGGGAGCTGTTTTTT.

The rearrangement uses TRBV11-1 and TRBJ1-2; D unresolved. Trimming took off 5 bases at V and 6 bases at J, with 16 bases between the two ends. CDR3 size: 14 residues. CDR1 and CDR2 from the germline V gene are SGHAT and FQDESV (reference sequence). Here the CDR3 reads CASSIRADSDGYTF. Written as DNA, the CDR3 is TGTGCCAGCAGCATTCGGGCCGATTCAGATGGCTACACCTTC.

The chain recombines TRBV5-6 with TRBJ2-3; D might be TRBD1 (6 bases). In germline, CDR1 is SGHDT, CDR2 YYEEEE. V lost 4 bases and J lost 10, with 10 bases in between. The CDR3 consists of 11 residues. The CDR3 coding sequence is TGTGCCAGCAGCACCCGGACAGCGCAGTATTTT. Protein: CASSTRTAQYF.

This chain connects TRBV7-2 to TRBJ1-2; D is possibly TRBD1 (6 bases). V was pared by 5 bases and J by 2 bases, with 18 bases between. There are 16 residues in the CDR3. Looked up from germline, CDR1 is SGHTA and CDR2 is FQGNSA. The CDR3 sequence is CASSPQLRQANYGYTF. CDR3 bases: TGTGCCAGCAGCCCCCAGTTGAGACAGGCGAACTATGGCTACACCTTC.